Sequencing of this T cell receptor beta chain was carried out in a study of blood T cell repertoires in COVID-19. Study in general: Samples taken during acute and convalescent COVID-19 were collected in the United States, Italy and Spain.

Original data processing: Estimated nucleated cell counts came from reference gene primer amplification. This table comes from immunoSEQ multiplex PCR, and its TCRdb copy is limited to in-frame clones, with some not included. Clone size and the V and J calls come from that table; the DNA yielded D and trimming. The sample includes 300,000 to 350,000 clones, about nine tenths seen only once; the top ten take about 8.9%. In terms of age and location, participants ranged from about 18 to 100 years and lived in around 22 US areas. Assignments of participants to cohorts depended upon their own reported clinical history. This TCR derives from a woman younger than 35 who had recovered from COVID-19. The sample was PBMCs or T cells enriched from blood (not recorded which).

CDR3 nucleotides: TGTGCCAGCAGCTTAGCGCGACTAGCCCTCCGCGCCGGGGAGCTGTTTTTT. Translating gives CASSLARLALRAGELFF. The chain employs TRBV7-9 and TRBJ2-2; 7 bases match TRBD2. The CDR3 consists of 17 residues. The germline gives CDR1 SEHNR, CDR2 FQNEAQ (reference sequence). J lost 6 bases, V lost 0 bases, and 10 bases had no gene match.